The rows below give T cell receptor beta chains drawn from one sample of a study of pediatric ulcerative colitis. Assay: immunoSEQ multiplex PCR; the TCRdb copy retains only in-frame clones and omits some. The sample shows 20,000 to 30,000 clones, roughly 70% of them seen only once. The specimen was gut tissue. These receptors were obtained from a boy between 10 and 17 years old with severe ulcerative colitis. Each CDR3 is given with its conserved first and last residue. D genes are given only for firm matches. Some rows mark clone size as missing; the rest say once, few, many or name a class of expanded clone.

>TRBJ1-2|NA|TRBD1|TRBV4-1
CASSLRQGDGYTF
TGCGCCAGCAGCCTTAGACAGGGAGATGGCTACACCTTC
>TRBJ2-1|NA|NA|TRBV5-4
CASSLDYLRNEQFF
TGTGCCAGCAGCTTGGATTATCTTAGGAATGAGCAGTTCTTC
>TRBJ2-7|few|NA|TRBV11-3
CASSPRSVGLYEQYF
TGTGCCAGCAGCCCCCGAAGTGTCGGACTCTACGAGCAGTACTTC
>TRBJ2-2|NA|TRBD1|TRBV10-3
CAISGQGETGELFF
TGTGCCATCAGCGGACAGGGGGAAACCGGGGAGCTGTTTTTT
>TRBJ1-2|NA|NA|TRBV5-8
CASTGPHLDGYTF
TGTGCCAGTACGGGACCCCACCTGGATGGCTACACCTTC
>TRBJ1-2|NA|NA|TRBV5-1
CASSLEGGAIGGYTF
TGCGCCAGCAGCTTGGAGGGAGGTGCCATAGGTGGCTACACCTTC
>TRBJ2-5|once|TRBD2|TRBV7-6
CASSLGGREEGEETQYF
TGTGCCAGCAGCTTAGGTGGCCGGGAGGAAGGTGAAGAGACCCAGTACTTC
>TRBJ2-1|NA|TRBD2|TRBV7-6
CASSFPGGTQFF
TGTGCCAGCAGCTTCCCGGGGGGGACCCAGTTCTTC
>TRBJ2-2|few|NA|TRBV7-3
CASSLMAGGGELFF
TGTGCCAGCAGCTTAATGGCGGGTGGCGGGGAGCTGTTTTTT
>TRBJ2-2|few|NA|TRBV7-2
CASSLEGTGELFF
TGTGCCAGCAGCTTAGAAGGCACCGGGGAGCTGTTTTTT
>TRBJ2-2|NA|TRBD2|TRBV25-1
CASSDNPSGTHTGELFF
TGTGCCAGCAGTGACAACCCTAGCGGGACCCACACCGGGGAGCTGTTTTTT
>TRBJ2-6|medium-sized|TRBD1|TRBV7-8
CASSQGANAGANVLTF
TGTGCCAGCAGCCAGGGGGCGAATGCTGGGGCCAACGTCCTGACTTTC
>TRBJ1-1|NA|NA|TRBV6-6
CASSYWGASEAFF
TGTGCCAGCAGTTACTGGGGGGCGAGTGAAGCTTTCTTT
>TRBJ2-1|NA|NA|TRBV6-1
CASAETPANYNEQFF
TGTGCCAGCGCTGAGACCCCCGCGAATTACAATGAGCAGTTCTTC
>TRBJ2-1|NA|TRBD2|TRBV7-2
CASSLIAGVTPNEQFF
TGTGCCAGCAGCTTGATAGCGGGAGTAACCCCTAATGAGCAGTTCTTC
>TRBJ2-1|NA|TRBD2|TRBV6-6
CASSPFSGRGDEQFF
TGTGCCAGCAGCCCGTTTAGCGGGAGAGGGGATGAGCAGTTCTTC
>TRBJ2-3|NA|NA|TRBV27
CASSSTISADTQYF
TGTGCCAGCAGTTCGACCATCTCGGCAGATACGCAGTATTTT
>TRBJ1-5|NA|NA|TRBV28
CASSGRVGNQPQHF
TGTGCCAGCAGCGGGAGGGTGGGCAATCAGCCCCAGCATTTT
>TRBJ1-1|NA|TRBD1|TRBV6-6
CASSFDNRGNTEAFF
TGTGCCAGCAGTTTCGATAACAGGGGGAACACTGAAGCTTTCTTT
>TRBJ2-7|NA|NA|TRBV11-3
CASSLSVYEQYF
TGTGCCAGCAGCTTGAGCGTGTACGAGCAGTACTTC
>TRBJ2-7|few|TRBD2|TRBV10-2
CASSEGLAGGQYEQYF
TGCGCCAGCAGTGAGGGTCTAGCGGGAGGGCAGTACGAGCAGTACTTC
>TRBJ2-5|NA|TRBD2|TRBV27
CASNVSGEQETQYF
TGTGCCAGCAACGTTAGCGGGGAGCAAGAGACCCAGTACTTC
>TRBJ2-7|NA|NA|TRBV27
CASMPAGKGFRQYF
TGTGCCAGCATGCCGGCAGGGAAGGGTTTTAGGCAGTACTTC
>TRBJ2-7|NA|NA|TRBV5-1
CASSLGAVYEQYF
TGCGCCAGCAGCTTGGGTGCGGTCTACGAGCAGTACTTC
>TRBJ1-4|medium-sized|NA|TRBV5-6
CASSLDRGEKLFF
TGTGCCAGCAGCTTGGACAGAGGTGAAAAACTGTTTTTT
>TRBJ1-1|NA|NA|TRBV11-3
CASSFSLVIKNTEAFF
TGTGCCAGCAGCTTCTCTCTCGTCATTAAGAACACTGAAGCTTTCTTT
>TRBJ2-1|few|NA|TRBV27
CASSWSGSYNEQFF
TGTGCCAGCAGTTGGTCGGGGTCCTACAATGAGCAGTTCTTC
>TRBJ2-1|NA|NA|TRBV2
CASKEGPNEQFF
TGTGCCAGCAAGGAGGGTCCTAATGAGCAGTTCTTC
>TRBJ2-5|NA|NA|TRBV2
CASSERQGQETQYF
TGTGCCAGCAGTGAACGGCAGGGCCAAGAGACCCAGTACTTC
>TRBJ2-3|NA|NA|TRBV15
CATSRDASAHTDTQYF
TGTGCCACCAGCAGAGATGCTAGCGCGCACACAGATACGCAGTATTTT
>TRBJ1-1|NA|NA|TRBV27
CASSPQLNTEAFF
TGTGCCAGCAGCCCTCAGTTGAACACTGAAGCTTTCTTT
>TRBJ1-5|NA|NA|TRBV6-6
CASSYSTSNQPQHF
TGTGCCAGCAGTTACTCGACTAGCAATCAGCCCCAGCATTTT
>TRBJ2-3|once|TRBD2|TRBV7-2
CASSLGSGTSADTQYF
TGTGCCAGCAGCTTAGGCAGTGGGACTAGCGCAGATACGCAGTATTTT
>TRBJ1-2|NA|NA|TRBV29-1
CSVESAGYTF
TGCAGCGTTGAGTCCGCTGGCTACACCTTC
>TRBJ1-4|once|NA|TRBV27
CASSLSGSGAKLFF
TGTGCCAGCAGTTTGTCGGGTTCGGGCGCAAAACTGTTTTTT
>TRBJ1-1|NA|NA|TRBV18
CASSPPKWPRNTEAFF
TGTGCCAGCTCACCACCGAAGTGGCCCCGGAACACTGAAGCTTTCTTT